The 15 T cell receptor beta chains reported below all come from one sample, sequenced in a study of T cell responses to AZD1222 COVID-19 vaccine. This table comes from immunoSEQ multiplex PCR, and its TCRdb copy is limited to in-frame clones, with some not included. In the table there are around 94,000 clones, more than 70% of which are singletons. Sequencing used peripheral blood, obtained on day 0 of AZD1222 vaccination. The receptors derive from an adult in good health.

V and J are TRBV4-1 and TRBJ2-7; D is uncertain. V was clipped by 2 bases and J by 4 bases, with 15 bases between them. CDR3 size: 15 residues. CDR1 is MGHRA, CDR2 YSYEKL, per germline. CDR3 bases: TGCGCCAGCAGCCAACCCTCGGCCTCGCAATACGAGCAGTACTTC. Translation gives CASSQPSASQYEQYF.

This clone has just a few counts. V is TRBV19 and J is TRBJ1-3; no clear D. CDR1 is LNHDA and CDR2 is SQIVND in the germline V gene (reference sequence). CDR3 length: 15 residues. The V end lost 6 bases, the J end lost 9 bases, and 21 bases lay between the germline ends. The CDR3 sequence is CASRHLQSASSTIYF. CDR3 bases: TGTGCCAGTAGGCATCTCCAGTCTGCCTCAAGCACCATATATTTT.

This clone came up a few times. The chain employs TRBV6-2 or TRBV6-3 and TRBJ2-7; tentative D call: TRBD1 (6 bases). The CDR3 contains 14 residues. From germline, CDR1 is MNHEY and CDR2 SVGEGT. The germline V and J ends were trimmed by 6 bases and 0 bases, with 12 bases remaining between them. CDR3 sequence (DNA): TGTGCCAGCAGCCCTGACAGGCTCTCCTACGAGCAGTACTTC. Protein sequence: CASSPDRLSYEQYF.

DNA for the CDR3: TGTGCCAGCAGCCAAGAGAATCGGATCCCTGGGGCCAACGTCCTGACTTTC. It translates to CASSQENRIPGANVLTF. The V gene is TRBV3-1 (or the pseudogene TRBV3-2), the J gene TRBJ2-6; no clear D. The CDR3 runs 17 residues. Germline-derived CDR1 and CDR2 are LGHDT and YNNKEL (reference sequence). V was pared by 0 bases and J by 2 bases, with 11 bases between.

The CDR3 protein is CSVDGDRTHPLEQFF. The CDR3, as DNA: TGCAGCGTTGACGGGGACAGAACCCATCCCCTTGAGCAGTTCTTC. The rearrangement uses TRBV29-1 and TRBJ2-1; 7 nucleotides line up with TRBD1. The CDR3 is made up of 15 amino acids. Per germline, CDR1 SQVTM and CDR2 ANQGSEA. J gave up 9 bases and V 3 bases, and 14 bases lay outside the gene matches.

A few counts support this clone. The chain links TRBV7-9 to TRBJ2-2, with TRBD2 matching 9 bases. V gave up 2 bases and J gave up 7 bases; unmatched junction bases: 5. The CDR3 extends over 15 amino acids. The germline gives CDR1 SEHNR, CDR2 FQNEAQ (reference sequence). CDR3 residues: CASSLSAGGGGELFF. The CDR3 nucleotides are TGTGCCAGCAGCTTATCAGCGGGAGGAGGCGGGGAGCTGTTTTTT.

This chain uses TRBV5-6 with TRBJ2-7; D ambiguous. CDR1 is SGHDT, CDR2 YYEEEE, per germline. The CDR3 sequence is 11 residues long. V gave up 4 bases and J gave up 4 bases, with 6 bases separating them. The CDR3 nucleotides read TGTGCCAGCAGCACCAGTTACGAGCAGTACTTC. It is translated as CASSTSYEQYF.

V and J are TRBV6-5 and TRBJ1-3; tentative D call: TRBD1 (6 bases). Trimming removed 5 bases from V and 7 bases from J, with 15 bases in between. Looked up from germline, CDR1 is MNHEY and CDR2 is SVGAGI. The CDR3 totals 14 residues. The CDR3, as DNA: TGTGCCAGCAGTACCGCGGGGGCGCGGAACACCATATATTTT. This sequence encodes CASSTAGARNTIYF.

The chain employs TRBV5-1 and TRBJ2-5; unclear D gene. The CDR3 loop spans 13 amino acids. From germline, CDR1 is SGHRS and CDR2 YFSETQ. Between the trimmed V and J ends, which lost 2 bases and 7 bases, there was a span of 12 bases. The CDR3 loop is CASSFEFFGTQYF. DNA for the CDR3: TGCGCCAGCAGCTTTGAATTTTTCGGGACCCAGTACTTC.

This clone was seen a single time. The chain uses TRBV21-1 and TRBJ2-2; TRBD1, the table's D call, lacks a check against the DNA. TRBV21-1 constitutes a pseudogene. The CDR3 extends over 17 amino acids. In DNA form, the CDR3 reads TGTGCCAGCAGCAAAATAGATGGGACAGAGAACACCGGGGAGCTGTTTTTT. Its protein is CASSKIDGTENTGELFF.

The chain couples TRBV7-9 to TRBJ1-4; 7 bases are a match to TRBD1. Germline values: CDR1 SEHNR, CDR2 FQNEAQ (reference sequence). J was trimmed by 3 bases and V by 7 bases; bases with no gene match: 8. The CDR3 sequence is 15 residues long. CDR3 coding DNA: TGTGCCAGCACCGACAGGGCGTTAGCTAATGAAAAACTGTTTTTT. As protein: CASTDRALANEKLFF.

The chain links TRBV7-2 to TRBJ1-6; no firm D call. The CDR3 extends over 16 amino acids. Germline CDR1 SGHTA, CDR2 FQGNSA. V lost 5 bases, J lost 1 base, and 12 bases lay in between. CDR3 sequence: CASSPLAGSYNSPLHF. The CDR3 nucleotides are TGTGCCAGCAGCCCCCTTGCAGGTTCCTATAATTCACCCCTCCACTTT.

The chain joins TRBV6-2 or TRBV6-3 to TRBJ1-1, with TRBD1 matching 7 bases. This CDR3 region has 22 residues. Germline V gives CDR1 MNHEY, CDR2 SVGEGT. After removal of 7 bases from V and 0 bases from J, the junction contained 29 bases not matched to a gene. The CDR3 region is CASTPDRAGGNLLRSMNTEAFF. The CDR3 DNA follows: TGTGCCAGCACCCCCGATCGGGCAGGGGGAAACTTACTAAGGAGTATGAACACTGAAGCTTTCTTT.

For the CDR3, the DNA is TGCAGCGTCGGGACTAGCGGGCGTAAGATCTACAATGAGCAGTTCTTC. Protein sequence: CSVGTSGRKIYNEQFF. The rearrangement links TRBV29-1 to TRBJ2-1, with 12 bases fitting TRBD2. V shed 6 bases and J 3 bases; nucleotides not matched to a gene: 9. The germline V gene encodes CDR1 SQVTM and CDR2 ANQGSEA. CDR3 length: 16 residues.

The CDR3 is CASSFVVAGTNYGYTF. For the CDR3, the DNA is TGTGCCAGCTCCTTCGTGGTGGCAGGGACGAACTATGGCTACACCTTC. The chain combines TRBV18 with TRBJ1-2, with D perhaps matching TRBD1 (5 bases). Trimming cost V 6 bases and J 2 bases, with 19 bases left between them. The CDR3 contains 16 residues. Germline values: CDR1 KGHSH, CDR2 LQKENI.